This T cell receptor beta chain was obtained from a study of OX40 agonist ivuxolimab in advanced cancers. Overall study context: Dose-escalation patients were diagnosed with hepatocellular carcinoma, melanoma, renal cell cancer or head and neck cancer. Earlier treatment with anti-PD-1, anti-PD-L1 or anti-CTLA-4 was permitted, and under 50% had received some.

This clone has only one observation. Its cognate antigen is unknown. V was shortened by 5 bases and J by 6 bases, with 7 bases between the two germline ends. CDR1 SEHNR and CDR2 FQNEAQ come from the germline V gene (reference sequence). This CDR3 has 12 residues. Study results and limitations: Clonal expansion was seen in CD4+ and CD8+ blood T cells by week 6 at 0.1 to 3.0 mg/kg.

The protocol was immunoSEQ multiplex PCR, while the TCRdb copy is restricted to in-frame clones and leaves out a portion. The table has some 51,000 clones, about 80% seen once; the top ten hold 2% to 2.5%. The clonotype was recovered from an adult with an advanced solid tumor such as melanoma, head and neck, liver or kidney cancer. This chain uses TRBV7-9 with TRBJ2-2; no clear D. Material: CD4+ or CD8+ T cells sorted from blood, obtained in a trial of the OX40 agonist ivuxolimab. This CDR3 is CASSPFSGELFF. The CDR3 nucleotides read TGTGCCAGCAGCCCTTTTTCCGGGGAGCTGTTTTTT. The full variable domain, rest sourced from reference TRBV7-9 and TRBJ2-2, is DTGVSQNPRHKITKRGQNVTFRCDPISEHNRLYWYRQTLGQGPEFLTYFQNEAQLEKSRLLSDRFSAERPKGSFSTLEIQRTEQGDSAMYLCASSPFSGELFFGEGSRLTVL.